These 21 T cell receptor beta chains were all obtained from the same sample, sequenced in a study of graft-versus-host responses after intestinal transplantation. TCRdb's table, derived via immunoSEQ multiplex PCR, lists solely in-frame clones and lacks some. The sample contains tens of thousands of clones, 90% to 95% of which appear only once. These TCRs' antigens remain unknown. The specimen was unstimulated CD8+ T cells sorted from spleen or lymph node cells, collected before transplant. These receptors all come from a human donor who was the organ donor for an intestinal transplant.

The chain has TRBV11-3 and TRBJ2-3; D gene uncertain. Trimming left V 0 bases short and J 0 bases short, with 16 bases between. The CDR3 is 18 residues long. CDR1 is SGHNT, CDR2 YENEEA, per germline. DNA for the CDR3: TGTGCCAGCAGCTTAGATCCCATCCAGTGGGAAAGCACAGATACGCAGTATTTT. Translated, it gives CASSLDPIQWESTDTQYF.

The chain couples TRBV4-1 to TRBJ2-7; D gene unclear. This CDR3 region has 15 residues. With 0 bases removed from V and 0 bases from J, the gap between germline ends came to 9 bases. CDR1 and CDR2 from the germline V gene are MGHRA and YSYEKL. The CDR3 DNA is TGCGCCAGCAGCCAAGAAGACCGTAGCTCCTACGAGCAGTACTTC. Translating gives CASSQEDRSSYEQYF.

By proportion, this clone is medium-sized. V gene TRBV19 combines with J gene TRBJ2-7; TRBD1 matches 9 bases. Germline lookup yields CDR1 LNHDA and CDR2 SQIVND (reference sequence). The CDR3 runs 12 residues. The CDR3 sequence: CATGQGVSEQYF. The CDR3 coding sequence is TGTGCAACGGGACAGGGAGTTAGCGAGCAGTACTTC.

J is TRBJ2-7 and V is TRBV6-5; 7 positions match TRBD2. This CDR3 has 12 residues. Trimming took 5 bases from V and 7 from J; bases not matched to a gene: 5. In germline, CDR1 is MNHEY, CDR2 SVGAGI. The CDR3 is CASSTGGVEQYF. The DNA for the CDR3 is TGTGCCAGCAGTACGGGGGGAGTTGAGCAGTACTTC.

The chain combines TRBV4-1 with TRBJ2-1; no firm D call. Germline-derived CDR1 and CDR2 are MGHRA and YSYEKL. V was cut by 7 bases and J by 7 bases, with 11 bases left in between. The CDR3 covers 12 residues. This chain's CDR3 is CASTSPRNEQFF. CDR3 nucleotides: TGCGCCAGCACTAGTCCCCGGAATGAGCAGTTCTTC.

The rearrangement links TRBV12-5 to TRBJ1-2; 7 bases agree with TRBD1. Trimming cost V 3 bases and J 8 bases; bases outside gene matches: 9. The CDR3 runs to 14 residues. The germline V gene has CDR1 LGHNT and CDR2 FRNRAP. The CDR3 DNA is TGTGCTAGTGGTTTAGGGGGCCCTAGTTCGGGCTACACCTTC. The encoded protein is CASGLGGPSSGYTF.

The V and J genes are TRBV11-2 and TRBJ1-3; D is unclear. V was cut by 2 bases and J by 4 bases, with 3 bases left in between. Germline lookup yields CDR1 SGHAT and CDR2 FQNNGV. The CDR3 is 12 amino acids. In DNA, the CDR3 is TGTGCCAGCAGCTTAAGGGGAAACACCATATATTTT. As protein: CASSLRGNTIYF.

The V call is TRBV6-5, the J call TRBJ1-2; TRBD1 might be the D (5 bases). The CDR3 consists of 15 residues. CDR1 MNHEY and CDR2 SVGAGI come from the germline V gene. Trimming pared 5 bases from V and 3 bases from J, leaving 16 bases between. The CDR3 region is CASSPDSAPDYGYTF. In nucleotides, the CDR3 is TGTGCCAGCAGTCCAGACAGCGCACCTGACTATGGCTACACCTTC.

The chain carries TRBV5-4 and TRBJ2-7; D is perhaps TRBD1 (6 bases). The CDR3 runs 13 residues. Per the germline V gene, CDR1 is SGHNT and CDR2 is YYREEE (reference sequence). With 2 bases removed from V and 2 bases from J, the gap between germline ends came to 8 bases. This chain's CDR3 is CASSFKGAYEQYF. The CDR3 region has the DNA TGTGCCAGCAGCTTCAAGGGGGCCTACGAGCAGTACTTC.

The gene calls are TRBV9 and TRBJ1-4; 8 nucleotides agree with TRBD1. The ends lost 3 bases at V and 4 bases at J; junction bases unmatched: 2. This CDR3 is 14 amino acids long. The V gene's germline CDR1 is SGDLS and CDR2 YYNGEE. CDR3 DNA sequence: TGTGCCAGCAGCGGGACAGGGTTTAATGAAAAACTGTTTTTT. Its protein product is CASSGTGFNEKLFF.

J is TRBJ2-7 and V is TRBV7-9; 8 bases are a match to TRBD1. Germline V gene lookup returns CDR1 SEHNR and CDR2 FQNEAQ (reference sequence). There are 15 residues in the CDR3. V shed 5 bases and J 3 bases; nucleotides not matched to a gene: 9. The CDR3 sequence: CASSPRQGSLYEQYF. Written as DNA, the CDR3 is TGTGCCAGCAGCCCCCGACAGGGGTCCCTCTACGAGCAGTACTTC.

J is TRBJ2-5 and V is TRBV4-3, with 9 bases that match TRBD2. There are 17 residues in the CDR3. The J segment lost 10 bases and the V segment lost 0 bases, leaving 15 bases of the junction unmatched. Germline assignment: CDR1 LGHNA and CDR2 YSLEER. In nucleotides, the CDR3 is TGCGCCAGCAGCCAAGAATACCTAGACTGGGCTAGCGGGAACCAGTACTTC. This gives the protein CASSQEYLDWASGNQYF.

The chain is built from TRBV6-9 and TRBJ2-7; 7 nucleotides line up with TRBD1. Germline CDR1 and CDR2: MNHGY and SVAAGI. V shed 2 bases, J shed 2 bases, and the junction held 3 bases outside the gene matches. The CDR3 is 14 amino acids. The CDR3 protein is CASSYQGQAYEQYF. CDR3 DNA: TGTGCCAGCAGTTATCAAGGACAGGCCTACGAGCAGTACTTC.

The rearrangement joins TRBV19 to TRBJ1-1; a weak D match, TRBD1 (5 bases). V lost 4 bases to trimming and J lost 0 bases, with 24 bases between them. This CDR3 contains 19 residues. The germline CDR1 and CDR2 sequences are LNHDA and SQIVND (reference sequence). The CDR3, as DNA: TGTGCCAGTAGTAGAAAACATGATGGTGGGGCAGGGATGAACACTGAAGCTTTCTTT. It codes for CASSRKHDGGAGMNTEAFF.

V and J are TRBV7-6 and TRBJ2-7; no reliable D call. Germline assignment: CDR1 SGHVS and CDR2 FNYEAQ. The CDR3 is made up of 13 amino acids. V was clipped by 5 bases and J by 4 bases, with 12 bases between them. The CDR3: CASSPSSRYEQYF. DNA of the CDR3: TGTGCCAGCAGCCCGTCTTCGCGGTACGAGCAGTACTTC.

This chain connects TRBV6-5 to TRBJ2-5; a possible D gene is TRBD2 (6 bases). Germline V gene sequence: CDR1 MNHEY, CDR2 SVGAGI. This CDR3 has 14 residues. The V and J ends lost 2 bases and 5 bases respectively, with 12 bases between them. The CDR3 DNA reads TGTGCCAGCAGTTACGGTCTAGCGTCGGAGACCCAGTACTTC. This encodes CASSYGLASETQYF.

The J gene is TRBJ2-2, the V gene TRBV15, with 9 nucleotides matching TRBD2. Germline V CDR1 and CDR2: LNHNV, YYDKDF (reference sequence). The CDR3 covers 17 residues. V lost 3 bases, J lost 4 bases, and 9 bases stayed unmatched. CDR3 residues: CATSSPLSGGATGELFF. Here the CDR3 DNA reads TGTGCCACCAGCAGCCCCCTTAGCGGGGGTGCCACCGGGGAGCTGTTTTTT.

CDR3 nucleotide sequence: TGCGCCAGCAGCCAGGAGTCCACAGGGGGGGTCTACGAGCAGTACTTC. This encodes CASSQESTGGVYEQYF. The chain combines TRBV4-1 with TRBJ2-7, with TRBD1 as a possible D gene (8 bases). Germline CDR1 MGHRA, CDR2 YSYEKL. The CDR3 loop spans 16 amino acids. With 3 bases removed from V and 3 bases from J, the gap between germline ends came to 18 bases.

This rearrangement joins TRBV11-2 to TRBJ2-7; TRBD2 aligns across 8 bases. The CDR3 consists of 16 residues. V shed 5 bases, J shed 3 bases, and the junction held 12 bases outside the gene matches. The germline gives CDR1 SGHAT, CDR2 FQNNGV. CDR3 sequence reads: CASSNREAGGHYEQYF. CDR3 nucleotides: TGTGCCAGCAGCAACAGAGAGGCGGGGGGCCACTACGAGCAGTACTTC.

This clone has just one count. The rearrangement uses TRBV4-2 and TRBJ1-3; no clear D gene. Germline CDR1 reads LGHNA; CDR2 reads YNFKEQ. The V end was cut by 6 bases, the J end by 0 bases, with 12 bases between. The CDR3 is 15 residues long. The CDR3 DNA is TGTGCCAGCAGACTGGACGGAAGCTCTGGAAACACCATATATTTT. It is translated as CASRLDGSSGNTIYF.

This chain joins TRBV4-1 and TRBJ2-7; D remains unclear. The V gene lost 1 base and the J gene lost 2 bases, with 6 bases spanning the gap. The CDR3 is 13 amino acids. The germline gives CDR1 MGHRA, CDR2 YSYEKL. The CDR3 coding sequence is TGCGCCAGCAGCCAAGCGGCCGCCTACGAGCAGTACTTC. This translates into CASSQAAAYEQYF.